This paragraph covers one TCR beta chain sequence. This PCR relied on a set of 60 Vbeta primers and 13 Jbeta primers. This table comes from immunoSEQ multiplex PCR, and its TCRdb copy is limited to in-frame clones, with some not included. The sample table sets out 70,000 or so clones. These data are taken from a study of cytomegalovirus exposure and HLA in healthy donors. The germline V gene has CDR1 SGHVT and CDR2 SQSDAQ. This CDR3 is built from 15 residues. V gave up 3 bases and J gave up 0 bases; unmatched junction bases: 3. Sequencing was carried out using PBMCs. The sequence was collected from a man in his forties in good health and CMV-seronegative. This chain uses TRBV7-4 with TRBJ1-2; TRBD1 agrees at 8 bases. The CDR3 loop is CASSLTGEANYGYTF. CDR3 sequence (DNA): TGTGCCAGCAGCTTGACAGGGGAAGCTAACTATGGCTACACCTTC.